One and the same sample provided the 27 T cell receptor beta chains below, sequenced in a study of post-analysis software for immune sequencing data. Overall study findings and caveats: Patients showed TRBV5-6, TRBV5-1 and TRBV20-1 among five TRBV segments more frequent than in controls.

Their target antigens are unknown. TCR beta cDNA libraries included unique molecular identifiers. TCRdb reprocessed the PCR reads via MiXCR and lists one record per CDR3 protein. Among 150,000 to 200,000 distinct CDR3 sequences listed, about 30% were seen once. Sequencing used blood. These receptors were obtained from a girl between 10 and 17 years old with multiple sclerosis.

The chain joins TRBV7-9 to TRBJ2-5; 11 positions agree with TRBD2. The germline gives CDR1 SEHNR, CDR2 FQNEAQ (reference sequence). The CDR3 has 15 residues. The V segment lost 5 bases and the J segment 2 bases; nucleotides outside the gene matches: 4. The CDR3 is CASSVSGRGQETQYF. The CDR3 region has the DNA TGTGCCAGCAGCGTTAGCGGGAGGGGTCAAGAGACCCAGTACTTC. Full variable domain (outside the CDR3, taken from reference TRBV7-9 and TRBJ2-5): DTGVSQNPRHKITKRGQNVTFRCDPISEHNRLYWYRQTLGQGPEFLTYFQNEAQLEKSRLLSDRFSAERPKGSFSTLEIQRTEQGDSAMYLCASSVSGRGQETQYFGPGTRLLVL.

This clonotype was detected a few times. This sequence joins TRBV20-1 and TRBJ1-5; D gene unclear. V lost 5 bases and J 4 bases, leaving 15 bases between the germline ends. This CDR3 contains 14 residues. Germline V gene lookup returns CDR1 DFQATT and CDR2 SNEGSKA (reference sequence). CDR3 in amino acids: CSAESSRPNQPQHF. The CDR3 region has the DNA TGCAGTGCTGAATCTTCTAGGCCAAATCAGCCCCAGCATTTT.

This clonotype was observed a single time. A much larger clonotype is one base distant, so this may be a read error. The chain carries TRBV20-1 and TRBJ2-7; TRBD1 agrees at 10 bases. The J call may be mistaken, given a closer DNA end match to TRBJ2-5. The CDR3 contains 16 residues. Germline V lookup: CDR1 DFQATT, CDR2 SNEGSKA (reference sequence). CDR3 loop: CSAGDGRTGGGGTQYF. The CDR3 bases are TGCAGTGCTGGAGACGGTCGGACAGGGGGAGGAGGGACCCAGTACTTC.

This clonotype was counted only a few times. The chain has TRBV7-8 and TRBJ1-4; tentatively, D is TRBD1 (5 bases). V was cut by 1 base and J by 14 bases, with 14 bases left in between. The CDR3 is 13 amino acids. Germline values: CDR1 SGHVS, CDR2 FQNEAQ. DNA of the CDR3: TGTGCCAGCAGCTTAGTTGGCGGGGGGTGGCTGTTTTTT. Translating gives CASSLVGGGWLFF.

This clonotype was detected many times. The rearrangement uses TRBV6-1 and TRBJ2-5; TRBD1 agrees at 7 bases. The CDR3 consists of 16 residues. CDR1 is MNHNS and CDR2 is SASEGT in the germline V gene. V lost 7 bases, J lost 3 bases, and 14 bases stayed unmatched. CDR3: CASTLPPYTGEETQYF. CDR3 bases: TGTGCCAGCACCCTTCCCCCCTACACAGGGGAAGAGACCCAGTACTTC.

This clonotype was seen many times. The chain joins TRBV18 to TRBJ2-7; 9 nucleotides agree with TRBD1. This CDR3 spans 15 amino acids. Germline V CDR1 and CDR2: KGHSH, LQKENI. V was pared by 2 bases and J by 3 bases, with 5 bases of the junction left unmatched. CDR3 sequence reads: CASSPDLGQGYEQYF. CDR3 in DNA: TGTGCCAGCTCACCAGATCTGGGACAGGGCTACGAGCAGTACTTC.

The gene calls are TRBV12-3 or TRBV12-4 and TRBJ2-7; TRBD2 matches 8 bases. This CDR3 spans 16 amino acids. Germline trimming cut 5 bases from V and 11 bases from J; bases unmatched to any gene: 20. The CDR3 protein is CASSPGGISGIAREYF. The CDR3 nucleotides are TGTGCCAGCAGTCCGGGCGGGATTAGCGGGATCGCCCGTGAGTACTTC.

This clonotype appeared many times. This chain joins TRBV29-1 and TRBJ2-7; D possibly corresponds to TRBD2 (6 bases). The CDR3 is made up of 13 amino acids. V dropped 4 bases and J dropped 6 bases, with 16 bases sitting between them. The germline gives CDR1 SQVTM, CDR2 ANQGSEA. The CDR3 loop is CSVGEGQGGEQYF. CDR3 bases: TGCAGCGTTGGTGAAGGGCAGGGAGGCGAGCAGTACTTC.

In its sample, this clonotype was seen once. The V call is TRBV12-3 or TRBV12-4, the J call TRBJ2-3; TRBD2 matches at 8 bases. The J segment lost 1 base and the V segment lost 3 bases, leaving 12 bases of the junction unmatched. This CDR3 is built from 18 residues. CDR3 region: CASSFGLSGGMGTDTQYF. As DNA, the CDR3 is TGTGCCAGCAGTTTCGGACTATCGGGAGGGATGGGCACAGATACGCAGTATTTT.

This clonotype was observed a handful of times. The chain couples TRBV12-3 or TRBV12-4 to TRBJ2-2; unclear D gene. This CDR3 is 14 amino acids long. Between the trimmed V and J ends, which lost 3 bases and 3 bases, there was a span of 8 bases. The CDR3: CASSLEGYTGELFF. CDR3 coding DNA: TGTGCCAGCAGTTTGGAAGGGTACACCGGGGAGCTGTTTTTT.

Worth noting for this clonotype: This sequence may be a read error, since a much larger clone differs from it by one base. The CDR3 sequence is CASSARLAGHEQYF. DNA of the CDR3: TGTGCCAGCAGCGCAAGACTAGCGGGCCATGAGCAGTACTTC. The V call is TRBV7-9, the J call TRBJ2-5; 10 nucleotides match TRBD2. The V gene's germline CDR1 is SEHNR and CDR2 FQNEAQ (reference sequence). CDR3 size: 14 residues. Trimming cost V 5 bases and J 11 bases; bases outside gene matches: 11.

This clonotype was seen only a few times. The J gene is TRBJ2-5, the V gene TRBV20-1; D may be TRBD1 (6 bases). Germline V CDR1 and CDR2: DFQATT, SNEGSKA (reference sequence). Trimming cost V 6 bases and J 0 bases, with 20 bases left between them. The CDR3 covers 16 residues. Here the CDR3 reads CSANNGGGPYQETQYF. The CDR3 DNA is TGCAGTGCCAATAATGGGGGCGGCCCGTACCAAGAGACCCAGTACTTC.

This clonotype was counted only a few times. This chain links TRBV6-6 with TRBJ1-2; D not resolved. Germline lookup yields CDR1 MNHNY and CDR2 SVGAGI (reference sequence). V dropped 2 bases and J dropped 0 bases, with 10 bases sitting between them. There are 15 residues in the CDR3. The CDR3 sequence: CASSYRERANYGYTF. DNA of the CDR3: TGTGCCAGCAGTTACCGAGAGAGAGCTAACTATGGCTACACCTTC.

This rearrangement joins TRBV5-1 to TRBJ1-3; D gene ambiguous. Between the trimmed V and J ends, which lost 4 bases and 0 bases, there was a span of 11 bases. The germline V gene has CDR1 SGHRS and CDR2 YFSETQ. This CDR3 is built from 15 residues. This CDR3 reads CASSVEAYSGNTIYF. CDR3 DNA: TGCGCCAGCAGCGTGGAGGCTTACTCTGGAAACACCATATATTTT.

Only one count was recorded for this clonotype. The chain couples TRBV5-5 to TRBJ2-2; D call uncertain. Germline V lookup: CDR1 SGHKS, CDR2 YYEKEE (reference sequence). This CDR3 contains 14 residues. V gave up 2 bases and J gave up 0 bases, with 5 bases separating them. CDR3 loop: CASSLRANTGELFF. DNA of the CDR3: TGTGCCAGCAGCTTAAGGGCGAACACCGGGGAGCTGTTTTTT. Looking up the rest from reference TRBV5-5 and TRBJ2-2 gives the full variable domain: DAGVTQSPTHLIKTRGQQVTLRCSPISGHKSVSWYQQVLGQGPQFIFQYYEKEERGRGNFPDRFSARQFPNYSSELNVNALLLGDSALYLCASSLRANTGELFFGEGSRLTVL.

This clonotype has at least ten counts. This chain joins TRBV6-5 and TRBJ2-7; TRBD2 matches 10 bases. Germline V lookup: CDR1 MNHEY, CDR2 SVGAGI. CDR3 length: 17 residues. Trimming removed 0 bases from V and 2 bases from J; junction bases left unmatched: 7. The CDR3 reads CASSYSIRTSGAYEQYF. In nucleotides, the CDR3 is TGTGCCAGCAGTTACTCGATAAGGACTAGCGGAGCCTACGAGCAGTACTTC.

At least ten counts were recorded for this clonotype. V is TRBV5-1 and J is TRBJ1-5; D remains ambiguous. V lost 2 bases and J 4 bases, leaving 10 bases between the germline ends. This CDR3 comprises 14 residues. Germline V lookup: CDR1 SGHRS, CDR2 YFSETQ. CDR3 region: CASSFDGKNQPQHF. CDR3 DNA sequence: TGCGCCAGCAGCTTTGATGGGAAGAATCAGCCCCAGCATTTT.

The rearrangement links TRBV29-1 to TRBJ2-1, with 11 bases matching TRBD2. The germline gives CDR1 SQVTM, CDR2 ANQGSEA. The junction had 13 bases not matched to a gene; V was cut back by 6 bases and J by 0 bases. The CDR3 totals 18 residues. CDR3 loop: CSVSSGRTRYSSYNEQFF. The CDR3 DNA reads TGCAGCGTCTCTAGCGGGAGGACCCGCTATAGCTCCTACAATGAGCAGTTCTTC.

The genes are TRBV28 and TRBJ2-6; TRBD2 is a possible D gene (5 bases). Germline CDR1 MDHEN, CDR2 SYDVKM. The CDR3 runs 16 residues. The V gene lost 8 bases and the J gene lost 1 base, with 15 bases spanning the gap. CDR3 region: CASSRRGMSGANVLTF. The CDR3 DNA reads TGTGCCAGCTCGCGACGGGGAATGTCTGGGGCCAACGTCCTGACTTTC.

The table lists this clonotype with a count of one. A much larger clone lies one base from this, so it may be a read error. The rearrangement uses TRBV28 and TRBJ2-6; maybe TRBD1 (6 bases). The CDR3 runs to 15 residues. Germline V gene sequence: CDR1 MDHEN, CDR2 SYDVKM. DNA for the CDR3: TGTGCCAGCAGCCCCCCAGGGGCTGGGGCCAACATCCTGACTTTC. Its protein product is CASSPPGAGANILTF.

This clonotype was seen ten or more times. This sequence joins TRBV12-3 or TRBV12-4 and TRBJ2-7; D tentatively fits TRBD1 or TRBD2 (6 bases each). The V and J ends lost 6 bases and 5 bases respectively, with 20 bases between them. The CDR3 has 15 amino acids. The CDR3 region has the DNA TGTGCCAGCAGCCCTACGGGGGCGACCGGCGACGAGCAGTACTTC. Translation: CASSPTGATGDEQYF.

This clonotype came up a few times. The chain combines TRBV12-3 or TRBV12-4 with TRBJ1-2; D not certain. Trimming stripped 3 bases from V and 8 bases from J, with 13 bases between. The CDR3 is 13 amino acids. CDR3 coding DNA: TGTGCCAGCAGTTTCGGGGAGCACGGCGGCTACACCTTC. Translating it yields CASSFGEHGGYTF.

This clonotype has ten or more counts. The chain uses TRBV4-1 and TRBJ2-1; 16 bases are shared with TRBD2. The J segment lost 7 bases and the V segment lost 3 bases, leaving 6 bases of the junction unmatched. CDR3 size: 17 residues. Germline CDR1 and CDR2: MGHRA and YSYEKL. CDR3 in DNA: TGCGCCAGCAGCCAGGAGGGACTAGCGGGAGGGAGGAATGAGCAGTTCTTC. It translates to CASSQEGLAGGRNEQFF.

This clonotype was detected many times. J is TRBJ2-1 and V is TRBV20-1; the D is unclear. The length of the CDR3 is 14 residues. CDR1 is DFQATT, CDR2 SNEGSKA, per germline (reference sequence). V lost 1 base and J 8 bases, leaving 15 bases between the germline ends. The CDR3 nucleotides read TGCAGTGCTAGAGGGCTAAGCGCTAGGGATGAGCAGTTCTTC. Residues: CSARGLSARDEQFF.

The sample holds a few counts of this clonotype. The germline gene is not matched at one end of the junction; a read error may be the cause. This sequence joins TRBV11-2 and TRBJ2-1; 9 nucleotides align to TRBD2. This CDR3 contains 17 residues. Per germline, CDR1 SGHAT and CDR2 FQNNGV. DNA of the CDR3: TGTGCCAGCAGCTTCGGGACTAGCTTTGCAGGGTACAGTGAGCAGTTCTTC. Its protein is CASSFGTSFAGYSEQFF.

This clonotype was seen at least ten times. V usage is TRBV12-3 or TRBV12-4 and J usage is TRBJ2-6; 7 bases are shared with TRBD1. The CDR3 has 15 amino acids. V was pared by 6 bases and J by 4 bases, with 6 bases of the junction left unmatched. The CDR3 region has the DNA TGTGCCAGCAGCCCCACAGGGGCCGGGGCCAACGTCCTGACTTTC. Its translation is CASSPTGAGANVLTF.

This clonotype turned up a few times. V usage is TRBV5-1 and J usage is TRBJ2-1, with D possibly being TRBD1 or TRBD2 (5 bases each). Trimming removed 5 bases from V and 1 base from J, with 13 bases in between. CDR3 length: 15 residues. Germline V CDR1 and CDR2: SGHRS, YFSETQ. The CDR3 DNA reads TGCGCCAGCAGGGGGGAGAAGTGGTCCTACAATGAGCAGTTCTTC. This codes for CASRGEKWSYNEQFF.